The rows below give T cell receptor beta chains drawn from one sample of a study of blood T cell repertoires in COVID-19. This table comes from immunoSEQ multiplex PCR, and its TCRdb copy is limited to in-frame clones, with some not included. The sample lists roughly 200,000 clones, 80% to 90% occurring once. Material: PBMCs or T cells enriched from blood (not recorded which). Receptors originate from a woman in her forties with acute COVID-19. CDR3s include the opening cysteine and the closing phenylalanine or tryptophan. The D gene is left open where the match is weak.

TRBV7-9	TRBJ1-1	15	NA	CASSIAQGGDTEAFF
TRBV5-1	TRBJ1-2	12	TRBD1	CASSGQGYGYTF
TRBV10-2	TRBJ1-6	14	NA	CASSDDGRTAALHF
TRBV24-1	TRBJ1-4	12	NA	CATSDRTGKLFF
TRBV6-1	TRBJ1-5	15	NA	CASSDEGLSNQPQHF
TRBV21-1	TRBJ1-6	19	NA	CASSLPGDRDLSYNSPLHF
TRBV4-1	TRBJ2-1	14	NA	CASSKKTADNKQFF
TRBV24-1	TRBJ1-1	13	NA	CATAAGGNTEAFF
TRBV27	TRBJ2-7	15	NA	CASSSSSTVDYEQYF
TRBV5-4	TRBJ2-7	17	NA	CASSLGAAKGVGYEQYF
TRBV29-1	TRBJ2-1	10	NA	CSVLAREQFF
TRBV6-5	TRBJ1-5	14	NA	CASSYPHSNQPQHF
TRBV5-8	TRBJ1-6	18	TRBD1	CASSSGQASYTYNSPLHF
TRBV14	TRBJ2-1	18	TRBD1	CASSQELGQGVFYNEQFF
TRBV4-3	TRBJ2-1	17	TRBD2	CASSQDQGLASYNEQFF
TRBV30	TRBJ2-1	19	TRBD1	CAWRGRGQGVLLGYNEQFF
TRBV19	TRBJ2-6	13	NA	CASMNSGANVLTF